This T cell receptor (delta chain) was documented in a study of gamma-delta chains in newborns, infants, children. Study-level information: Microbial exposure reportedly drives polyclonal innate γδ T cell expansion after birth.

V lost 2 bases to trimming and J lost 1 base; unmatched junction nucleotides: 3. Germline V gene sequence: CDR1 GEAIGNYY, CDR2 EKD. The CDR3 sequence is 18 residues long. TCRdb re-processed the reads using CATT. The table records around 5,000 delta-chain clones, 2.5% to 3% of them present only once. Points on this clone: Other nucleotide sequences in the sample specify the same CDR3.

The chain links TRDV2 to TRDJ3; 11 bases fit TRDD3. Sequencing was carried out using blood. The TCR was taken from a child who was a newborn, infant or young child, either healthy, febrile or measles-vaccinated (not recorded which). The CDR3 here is CACDILGDISWDTRQMFF. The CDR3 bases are TGTGCCTGTGACATACTGGGGGATATTTCCTGGGACACCCGACAGATGTTTTTC.